Listed here is a single T cell receptor beta chain. No antigen is known for it. The sample comes from a study of identical twins. There were only healthy Caucasians among the donors. The germline V gene encodes CDR1 SGHVS and CDR2 FQNEAQ. The CDR3 totals 19 residues. V was cut by 4 bases and J by 1 base, with 25 bases left in between. MiXCR, applied by TCRdb to the 5' RACE reads, yields one record per CDR3 protein. In the table there are approximately 670,000 distinct CDR3 sequences, roughly 6% of which are singletons. Whole-study results and caveats: Conclusions came from cross-sectional statistical analysis, not from following the same donors. Where beta out-of-frame sequences were concerned, excess twin sharing was weaker. Monozygotic twins shared more out-of-frame TCR alpha than recombination models predicted.

The rearrangement uses TRBV7-8 and TRBJ1-1, with D perhaps matching TRBD1 (5 bases). The sequencing sample was made of naive T cells sorted from blood. This clonotype was sampled from a man between 18 and 29 years old in good health. The CDR3 DNA follows: TGTGCCAGCAGCTCCTCGTTTTCGGGGACTGCCGTGGGGAACACTGAAGCTTTCTTT. It is translated as CASSSSFSGTAVGNTEAFF.